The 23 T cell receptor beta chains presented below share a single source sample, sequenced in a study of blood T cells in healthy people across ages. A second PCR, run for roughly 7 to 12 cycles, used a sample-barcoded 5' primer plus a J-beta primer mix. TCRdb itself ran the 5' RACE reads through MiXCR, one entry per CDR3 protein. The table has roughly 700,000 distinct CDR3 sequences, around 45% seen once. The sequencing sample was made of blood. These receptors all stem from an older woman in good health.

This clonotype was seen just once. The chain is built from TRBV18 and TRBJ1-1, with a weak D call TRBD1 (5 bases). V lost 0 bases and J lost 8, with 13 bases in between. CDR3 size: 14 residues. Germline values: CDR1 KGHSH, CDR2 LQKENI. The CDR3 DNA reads TGTGCCAGCTCACCACCGGGCTCGGGGCGGGAAGCTTTCTTT. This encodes CASSPPGSGREAFF.

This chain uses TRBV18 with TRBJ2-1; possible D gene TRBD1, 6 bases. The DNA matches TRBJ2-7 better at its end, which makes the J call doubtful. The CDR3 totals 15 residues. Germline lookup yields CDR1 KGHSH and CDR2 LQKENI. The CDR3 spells CASSPQNGQTYEQYF. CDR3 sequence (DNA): TGTGCCAGCTCACCACAGAATGGACAGACCTACGAGCAGTACTTC.

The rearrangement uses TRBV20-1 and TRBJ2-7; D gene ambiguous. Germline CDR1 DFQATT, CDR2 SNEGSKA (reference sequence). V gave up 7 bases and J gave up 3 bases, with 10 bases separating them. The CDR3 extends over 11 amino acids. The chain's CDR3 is CSVVWRYEQYF. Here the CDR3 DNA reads TGCAGTGTGGTATGGCGCTACGAGCAGTACTTC.

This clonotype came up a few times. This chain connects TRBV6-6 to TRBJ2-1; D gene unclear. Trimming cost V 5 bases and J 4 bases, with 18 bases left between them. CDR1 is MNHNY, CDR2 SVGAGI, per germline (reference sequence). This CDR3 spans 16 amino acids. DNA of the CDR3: TGTGCCAGCAGTCCATGGACCCAGCCCCCTTACAATGAGCAGTTCTTC. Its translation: CASSPWTQPPYNEQFF.

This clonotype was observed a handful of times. The CDR3 spells CASSGAGKHTEAFF. The CDR3 DNA follows: TGTGCCAGCAGCGGGGCAGGCAAGCACACTGAAGCTTTCTTT. The chain combines TRBV3-1 with TRBJ1-1; a weak D match, TRBD1 (5 bases). Germline values: CDR1 LGHDT, CDR2 YNNKEL (reference sequence). Trimming pared 5 bases from V and 3 bases from J, leaving 13 bases between. The CDR3 extends over 14 amino acids.

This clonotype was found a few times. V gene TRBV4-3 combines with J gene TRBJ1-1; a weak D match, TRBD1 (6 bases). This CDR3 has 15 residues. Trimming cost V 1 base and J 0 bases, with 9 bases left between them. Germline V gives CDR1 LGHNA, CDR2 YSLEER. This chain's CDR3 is CASSQVDRLNTEAFF. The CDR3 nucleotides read TGCGCCAGCAGCCAAGTTGACAGGCTGAACACTGAAGCTTTCTTT.

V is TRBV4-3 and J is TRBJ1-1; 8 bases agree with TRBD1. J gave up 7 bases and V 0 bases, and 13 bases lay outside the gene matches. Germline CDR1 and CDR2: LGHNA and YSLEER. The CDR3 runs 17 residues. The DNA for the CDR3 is TGCGCCAGCAGCCAAGATTTACAGGGGGTCACCTTGGGTGAAGCTTTCTTT. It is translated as CASSQDLQGVTLGEAFF.

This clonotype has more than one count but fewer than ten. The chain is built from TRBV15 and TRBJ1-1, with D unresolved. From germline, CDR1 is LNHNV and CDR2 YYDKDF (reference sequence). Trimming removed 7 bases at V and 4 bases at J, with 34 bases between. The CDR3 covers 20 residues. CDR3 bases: TGTGCCACCACCCCACGGCTAAGGCCGCCAACGGAGTCGCAGTCCACTGAAGCTTTCTTT. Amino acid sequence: CATTPRLRPPTESQSTEAFF.

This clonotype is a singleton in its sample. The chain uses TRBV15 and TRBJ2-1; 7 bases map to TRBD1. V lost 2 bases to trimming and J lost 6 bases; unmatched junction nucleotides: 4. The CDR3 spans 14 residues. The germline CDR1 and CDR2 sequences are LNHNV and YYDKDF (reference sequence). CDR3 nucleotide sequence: TGTGCCACCAGCAGATGGGGGACAGCCAATGAGCAGTTCTTC. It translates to CATSRWGTANEQFF. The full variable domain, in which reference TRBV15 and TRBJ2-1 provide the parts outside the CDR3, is DAMVIQNPRYQVTQFGKPVTLSCSQTLNHNVMYWYQQKSSQAPKLLFHYYDKDFNNEADTPDNFQSRRPNTSFCFLDIRSPGLGDTAMYLCATSRWGTANEQFFGPGTRLTVL.

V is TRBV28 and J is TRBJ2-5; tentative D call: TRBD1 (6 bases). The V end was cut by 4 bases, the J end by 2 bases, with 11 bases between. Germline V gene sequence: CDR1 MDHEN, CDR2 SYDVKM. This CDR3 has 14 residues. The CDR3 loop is CASSWQGFQETQYF. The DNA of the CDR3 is TGTGCCAGCAGTTGGCAGGGGTTTCAAGAGACCCAGTACTTC. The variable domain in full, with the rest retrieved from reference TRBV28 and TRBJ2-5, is DVKVTQSSRYLVKRTGEKVFLECVQDMDHENMFWYRQDPGLGLRLIYFSYDVKMKEKGDIPEGYSVSREKKERFSLILESASTNQTSMYLCASSWQGFQETQYFGPGTRLLVL.

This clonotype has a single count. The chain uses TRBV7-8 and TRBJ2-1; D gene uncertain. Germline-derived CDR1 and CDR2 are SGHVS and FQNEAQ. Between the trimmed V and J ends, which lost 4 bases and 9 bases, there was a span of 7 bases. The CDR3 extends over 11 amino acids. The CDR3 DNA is TGTGCCAGCAGCTCGTCAACTGAGCAGTTCTTC. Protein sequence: CASSSSTEQFF.

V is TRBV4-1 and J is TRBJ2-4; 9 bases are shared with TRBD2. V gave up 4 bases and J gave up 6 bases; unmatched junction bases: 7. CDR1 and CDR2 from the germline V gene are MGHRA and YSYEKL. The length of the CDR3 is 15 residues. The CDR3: CASSPLGLAINIQYF. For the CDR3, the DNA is TGCGCCAGCAGCCCGTTGGGACTAGCTATAAACATTCAGTACTTC.

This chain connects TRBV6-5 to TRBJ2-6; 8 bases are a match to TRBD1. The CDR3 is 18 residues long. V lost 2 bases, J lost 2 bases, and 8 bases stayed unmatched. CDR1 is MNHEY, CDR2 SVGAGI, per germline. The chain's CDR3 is CASSYRIHRGAGANVLTF. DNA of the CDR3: TGTGCCAGCAGTTACCGCATCCACAGGGGGGCTGGGGCCAACGTCCTGACTTTC.

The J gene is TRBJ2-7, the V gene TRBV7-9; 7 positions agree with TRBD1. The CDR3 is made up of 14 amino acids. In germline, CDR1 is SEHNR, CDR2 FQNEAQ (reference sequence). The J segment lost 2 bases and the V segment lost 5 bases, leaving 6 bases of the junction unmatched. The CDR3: CASSISGTAYEQYF. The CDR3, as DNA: TGTGCCAGCAGCATCTCCGGGACAGCCTACGAGCAGTACTTC.

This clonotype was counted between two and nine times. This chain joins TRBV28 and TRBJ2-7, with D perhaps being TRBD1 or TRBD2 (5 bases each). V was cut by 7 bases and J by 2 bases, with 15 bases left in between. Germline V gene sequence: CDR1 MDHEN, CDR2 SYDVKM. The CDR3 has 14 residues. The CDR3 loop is CASTHGTVTYEQYF. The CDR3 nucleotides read TGTGCCAGCACCCACGGGACCGTTACCTACGAGCAGTACTTC.

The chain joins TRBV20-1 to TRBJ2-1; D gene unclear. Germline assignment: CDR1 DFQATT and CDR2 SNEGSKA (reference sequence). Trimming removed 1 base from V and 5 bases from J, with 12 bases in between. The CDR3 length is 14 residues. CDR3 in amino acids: CSARAETPHNEQFF. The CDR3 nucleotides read TGCAGTGCTAGAGCAGAGACTCCCCACAATGAGCAGTTCTTC.

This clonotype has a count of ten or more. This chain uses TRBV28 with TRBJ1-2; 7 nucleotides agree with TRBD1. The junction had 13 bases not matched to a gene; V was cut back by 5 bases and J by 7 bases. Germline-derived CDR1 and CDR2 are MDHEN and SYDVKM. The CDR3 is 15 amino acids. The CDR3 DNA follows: TGTGCCAGCAGTACATACAGGGGAGGCTTAAGTGGCTACACCTTC. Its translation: CASSTYRGGLSGYTF.

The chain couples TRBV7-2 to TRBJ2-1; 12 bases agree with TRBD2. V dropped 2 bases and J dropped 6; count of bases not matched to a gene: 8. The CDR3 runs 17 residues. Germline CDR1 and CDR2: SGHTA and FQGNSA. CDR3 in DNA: TGTGCCAGCAGCTTAAGAGATCTAGCGGGAGGGAGCAATGAGCAGTTCTTC. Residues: CASSLRDLAGGSNEQFF.

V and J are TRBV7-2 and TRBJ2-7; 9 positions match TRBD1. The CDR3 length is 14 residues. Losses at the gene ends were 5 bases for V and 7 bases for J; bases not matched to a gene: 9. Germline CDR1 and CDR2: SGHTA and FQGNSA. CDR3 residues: CASSPGTGFWEQYF. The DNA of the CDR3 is TGTGCCAGCAGCCCCGGGACAGGGTTTTGGGAGCAGTACTTC. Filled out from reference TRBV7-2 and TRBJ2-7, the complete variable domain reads GAGVSQSPSNKVTEKGKDVELRCDPISGHTALYWYRQSLGQGLEFLIYFQGNSAPDKSGLPSDRFSAERTGGSVSTLTIQRTQQEDSAVYLCASSPGTGFWEQYFGPGTRLTVT.

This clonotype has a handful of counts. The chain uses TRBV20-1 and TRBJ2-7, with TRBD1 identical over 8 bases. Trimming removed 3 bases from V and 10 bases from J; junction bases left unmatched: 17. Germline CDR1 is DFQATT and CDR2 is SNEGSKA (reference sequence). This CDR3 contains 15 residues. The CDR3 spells CSASIAGGGGGPQYF. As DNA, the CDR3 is TGCAGTGCTAGTATTGCAGGGGGCGGTGGGGGCCCTCAGTACTTC.

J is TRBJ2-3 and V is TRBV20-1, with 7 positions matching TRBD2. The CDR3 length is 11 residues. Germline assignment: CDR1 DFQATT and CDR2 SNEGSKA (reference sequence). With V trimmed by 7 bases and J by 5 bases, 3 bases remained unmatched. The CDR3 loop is CSGSGGDTQYF. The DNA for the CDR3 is TGCAGTGGTTCGGGAGGAGATACGCAGTATTTT.

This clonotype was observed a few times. The DNA of the CDR3 is TGCAGCGTGAAGGGGGTCTACGAGCAGTACTTC. Translated: CSVKGVYEQYF. The genes are TRBV29-1 and TRBJ2-7, with D possibly matching TRBD1 (6 bases). Germline assignment: CDR1 SQVTM and CDR2 ANQGSEA. CDR3 size: 11 residues. V was trimmed by 6 bases and J by 3 bases, leaving 9 bases between them.

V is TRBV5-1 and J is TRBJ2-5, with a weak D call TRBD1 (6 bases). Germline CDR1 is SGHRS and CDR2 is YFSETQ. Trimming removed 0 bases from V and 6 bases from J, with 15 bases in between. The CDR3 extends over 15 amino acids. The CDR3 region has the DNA TGCGCCAGCAGCTTGGAGGTACAGGGTTGGAAGACCCAGTACTTC. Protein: CASSLEVQGWKTQYF.